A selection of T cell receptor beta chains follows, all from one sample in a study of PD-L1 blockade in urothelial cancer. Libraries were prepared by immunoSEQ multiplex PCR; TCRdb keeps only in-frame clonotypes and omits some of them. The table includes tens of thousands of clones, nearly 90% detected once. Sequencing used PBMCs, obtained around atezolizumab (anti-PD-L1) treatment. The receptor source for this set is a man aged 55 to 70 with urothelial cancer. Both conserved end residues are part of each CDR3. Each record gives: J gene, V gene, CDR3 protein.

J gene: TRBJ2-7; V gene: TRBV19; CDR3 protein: CASSQARVAHSYEQYF
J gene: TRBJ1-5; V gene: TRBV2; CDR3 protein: CASSSNRAHNQPQHF
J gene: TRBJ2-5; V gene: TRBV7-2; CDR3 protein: CASSLTLRGAGETQYF
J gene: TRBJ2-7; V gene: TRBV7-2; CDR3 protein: CASSPGGLAPEQYF
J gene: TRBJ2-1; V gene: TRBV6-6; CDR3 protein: CASKNEGLERYNEQFF
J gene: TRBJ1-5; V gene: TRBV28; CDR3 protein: CASSLGRRRPQHF
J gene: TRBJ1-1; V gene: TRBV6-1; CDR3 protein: CASSEVGGGVEAFF
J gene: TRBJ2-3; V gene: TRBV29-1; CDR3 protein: CSVDRGDTQYF
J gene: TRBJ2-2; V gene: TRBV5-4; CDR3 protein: CASRLAGGSGELFF
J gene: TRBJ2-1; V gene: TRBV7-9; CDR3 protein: CAMSGASSYNEQFF
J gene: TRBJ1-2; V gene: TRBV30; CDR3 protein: CAWSVRWRGGYTF
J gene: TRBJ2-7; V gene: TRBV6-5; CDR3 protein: CASSFYGVDDNEQYF
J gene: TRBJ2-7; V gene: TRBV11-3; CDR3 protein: CASSLDPAGAIYEQYF
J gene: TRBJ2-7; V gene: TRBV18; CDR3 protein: CASSGKGSGYEQYF
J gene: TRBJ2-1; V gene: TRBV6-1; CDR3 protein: CASSEDGREGGENEQFF